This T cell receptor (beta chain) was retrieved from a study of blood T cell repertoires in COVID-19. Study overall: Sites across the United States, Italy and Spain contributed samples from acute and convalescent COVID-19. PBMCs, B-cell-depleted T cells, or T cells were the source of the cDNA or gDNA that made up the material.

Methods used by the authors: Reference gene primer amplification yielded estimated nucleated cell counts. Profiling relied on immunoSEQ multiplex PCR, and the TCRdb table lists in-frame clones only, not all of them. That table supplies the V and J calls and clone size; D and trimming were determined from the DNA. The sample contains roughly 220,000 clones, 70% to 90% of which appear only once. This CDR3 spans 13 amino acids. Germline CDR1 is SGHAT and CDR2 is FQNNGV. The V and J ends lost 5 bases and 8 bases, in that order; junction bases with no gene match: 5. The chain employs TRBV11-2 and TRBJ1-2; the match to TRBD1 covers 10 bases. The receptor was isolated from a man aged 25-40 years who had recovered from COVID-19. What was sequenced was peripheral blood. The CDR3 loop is CASSPGQGYGYTF. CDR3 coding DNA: TGTGCCAGCAGCCCGGGACAGGGGTACGGCTACACCTTC. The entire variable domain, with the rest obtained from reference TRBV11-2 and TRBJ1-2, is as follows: EAGVAQSPRYKIIEKRQSVAFWCNPISGHATLYWYQQILGQGPKLLIQFQNNGVVDDSQLPKDRFSAERLKGVDSTLKIQPAKLEDSAVYLCASSPGQGYGYTFGSGTRLTVV.